The TCR beta chain under discussion was sequenced for a study of graft-versus-host responses after intestinal transplantation. Germline V gene data show CDR1 as MNHNS and CDR2 as SASEGT. V shed 5 bases and J 1 base; nucleotides not matched to a gene: 8. The CDR3 is 15 amino acids. Assay: immunoSEQ multiplex PCR; the TCRdb copy retains only in-frame clones and omits some. This sample carries 90,000 to 120,000 clones, over 80% of them seen once, and the ten largest clones take roughly 0.64%. This clone was seen only a few times. The antigen remains unidentified. The V call is TRBV6-1, the J call TRBJ2-7; 7 bases line up with TRBD1. This TCR derives from a human donor who was the organ donor for an intestinal transplant. This sample comprised unstimulated CD4+ T cells sorted from spleen or lymph node cells, obtained before transplant. CDR3 sequence: CASSLLGDSSYEQYF. In DNA, the CDR3 is TGTGCCAGCAGTCTACTTGGGGACAGTTCCTACGAGCAGTACTTC.